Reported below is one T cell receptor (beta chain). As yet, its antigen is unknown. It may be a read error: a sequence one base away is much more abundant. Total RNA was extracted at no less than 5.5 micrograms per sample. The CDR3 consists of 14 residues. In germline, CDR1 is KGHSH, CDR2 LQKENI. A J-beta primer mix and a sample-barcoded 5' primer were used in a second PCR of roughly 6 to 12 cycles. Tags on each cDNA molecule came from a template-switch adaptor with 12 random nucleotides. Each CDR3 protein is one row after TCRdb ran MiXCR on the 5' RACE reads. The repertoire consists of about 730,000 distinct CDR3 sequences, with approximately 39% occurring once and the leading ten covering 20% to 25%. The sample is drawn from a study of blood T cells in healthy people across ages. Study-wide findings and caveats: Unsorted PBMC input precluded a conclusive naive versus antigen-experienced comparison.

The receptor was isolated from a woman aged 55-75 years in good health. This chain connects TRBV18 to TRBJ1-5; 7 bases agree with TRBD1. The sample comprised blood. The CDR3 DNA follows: TGTGCCTGCTCGAGCGGGACAGTCAATCAGCCCCAGCATTTT. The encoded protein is CACSSGTVNQPQHF.